Listed below are T cell receptor beta chains from one sample, sequenced in a study of cytomegalovirus exposure and HLA in healthy donors. The protocol was immunoSEQ multiplex PCR, while the TCRdb copy is restricted to in-frame clones and leaves out a portion. The sample shows roughly 130,000 clones, about 80% of them seen only once. Input material: PBMCs. The receptors were sampled from a man between 40 and 49 years old in good health and CMV-seronegative. Both conserved end residues are part of each CDR3. Each record gives: CDR3 length, J gene, D gene, V gene, CDR3 protein. The D gene is left open where the match is weak.

>13|TRBJ1-1|-|TRBV25-1
CASSGVRNTEAFF
>14|TRBJ2-7|-|TRBV2
CASHTGRDAYEQYF
>10|TRBJ1-1|-|TRBV29-1
CSVEGPGAFF
>13|TRBJ1-2|TRBD1|TRBV7-2
CASSYDRGGGYTF
>15|TRBJ2-5|-|TRBV15
CATSREVVDEETQYF
>16|TRBJ1-4|TRBD1|TRBV30
CAWKGDRGSTNEKLFF
>14|TRBJ1-4|TRBD1|TRBV28
CASGPGQGGEKLFF
>14|TRBJ2-2|-|TRBV28
CASRTPAGSGELFF
>15|TRBJ2-2|-|TRBV5-1
CASSLEDIYTGELFF
>13|TRBJ2-7|TRBD2|TRBV10-3
CAISENIAGEQYF
>16|TRBJ2-7|TRBD2|TRBV14
CASSQGSVRGGYEQYF
>16|TRBJ2-3|TRBD2|TRBV6-1
CASSERTSGGINTQYF
>14|TRBJ2-1|TRBD2|TRBV4-2
CASSQLAGDNEQFF
>14|TRBJ2-2|TRBD1|TRBV9
CASRTGTATGELFF
>15|TRBJ1-1|-|TRBV19
CASKGGGGKNTEAFF
>15|TRBJ2-1|-|TRBV18
CASSRSDKGYNEQFF
>16|TRBJ2-5|TRBD1|TRBV19
CASSIDEGASTETQYF
>15|TRBJ2-5|TRBD2|TRBV29-1
CSVGGGTRPQETQYF
>16|TRBJ2-7|TRBD2|TRBV6-4
CASSGWEGSAKYEQYF
>17|TRBJ1-3|TRBD1|TRBV30
CAWSWKGGAGSGNTIYF
>14|TRBJ2-5|-|TRBV7-2
CASSFVEGVETQYF
>14|TRBJ2-7|TRBD1|TRBV28
CASMIGQGAYEQYF
>14|TRBJ2-1|-|TRBV13
CASSLGLPYNEQFF
>13|TRBJ1-5|-|TRBV5-4
CASSSELNQPQHF
>13|TRBJ2-7|TRBD1|TRBV2
CASRRQGLDEQYF
>11|TRBJ2-2|-|TRBV5-6
CASSLLGELFF
>16|TRBJ2-7|TRBD2|TRBV19
CASSTLEGTSGREQYF
>15|TRBJ2-3|-|TRBV2
CASSEQGLSTDTQYF
>13|TRBJ1-4|-|TRBV18
CASSPAGDEKLFF